This T cell receptor beta chain was retrieved from a study of type 1 regulatory T cells listed by TCRdb under 2021. About the study as a whole: An in vitro protocol by which a Tr1-enriched, alloantigen-specific CD4 T cell product named T-allo10 was generated was characterized in the study. T-allo10 was being tested clinically in patients with hematological malignancies who were undergoing allogeneic hematopoietic stem cell transplantation.

From its cysteine to its phenylalanine, the CDR3 spans 16 amino acids. CDR3 DNA is the only sequence kept; it has 48 bases, read in frame from the first base. V loses 1 base of germline sequence and J loses 6 bases, and the interval between the two ends is 16 bases. For CDR1 and CDR2, the germline V gene lists SGHDT and YYEEEE. This clonotype occurred a few times. What this receptor recognizes is not known. Base-call qualities are not available, and no considerably larger clone is one nucleotide away. Sequencer: Illumina MiSeq. TCRdb reanalyzed the raw reads on its own, using fastp at Q25 for trimming and MiXCR for clone calling, and kept in-frame beta chains. Records with the same CDR3 protein are collapsed into one entry carrying the most frequent genes and DNA. In this sample the table shows some 89,000 distinct CDR3 sequences, roughly 30% of which occur a single time. 2% to 2.5% of the sample rests with the top ten.

Input material: CD4+ T cells, either the whole sample or a sorted fraction (not recorded which). The TCR sequence derives from a human donor in good health. The rearranged chain carries TRBV5-6 and TRBJ2-2; the best D guess is TRBD2, with 6 bases matching. The sequenced DNA: TGTGCCAGCAGCTTGAAAACTACCGCGGGGCCCGGGGAGCTGTTTTTT. It is translated as CASSLKTTAGPGELFF.